Included here is one T cell receptor (beta chain) sequence, with context. In its sample, this clonotype was seen many times. It has no known antigen specificity. No quality values exist for individual bases; no much larger clone is one base distant. Within a library made for alpha chains, this beta chain is off target, and its count is uninformative. This entry comes from a study of spatial heterogeneity in lung cancer (dated by TCRdb to the late 2010s). Study-level background: More beta-chain than alpha-chain transcripts were consistently detected, likely reflecting higher beta-chain transcript abundance. Nonsynonymous mutation counts, determined by whole-exome sequencing of tumor tissue, were related to features of the TCR repertoire. TCR alpha and beta repertoires were quantitatively compared across multiple tumor regions, matched nontumor lung and blood in non-small cell lung cancer. Both alpha and beta chains were TCR-sequenced in approximately 200 tumor regions, under 85 matched nontumor lung samples and some 56 PBMC samples obtained at surgery. TCR transcript counts in tumor regions correlated strongly with a T cell transcriptional module score from matched bulk RNA-seq. In the raw uncorrected reads, each unique combination of TCR and UMI appeared on average more than ten times. The full study reports these points: TCR-seq coverage of tumor T cells was estimated at only around 7% for alpha chains and around 13% for beta chains. The number of expanded intratumoral alpha and beta TCRs correlated with the tumor nonsynonymous mutation count. Counts of ubiquitous and regional expanded TCRs correlated with counts of ubiquitous and regional nonsynonymous mutations, respectively. Confirming at a functional level the hypothesis that regional TCRs recognize regional mutations was considered to require additional single-cell paired TCR alpha and beta sequencing.

The intended sense of this specimen's time point label: sample taken at primary tumor resection. Samples were obtained from approximately 77 patients with early-stage, untreated non-small cell lung cancer from the lung TRACERx cohort. For TCR sequencing, whole RNA was extracted from tumor and nontumor lung tissue, or from cryopreserved PBMC samples, and no cell sorting was done. Patients were selected for TCR sequencing only if sufficient RNA was available from at least two tumor regions. A lung pathologist reviewed the tumor and adjacent nontumor lung specimens before the specimens were selected. V gives up 6 bases and J gives up 5 bases, and the segment between their germline ends measures 13 bases. Counted from cysteine to phenylalanine, this CDR3 has 13 amino acids. Kept here is only the CDR3 DNA, which spans 39 bases and is read in frame from base 1. Sequences SEHNR (CDR1) and FQNEAQ (CDR2) are obtained from the germline V gene (reference sequence).

Library generation was performed with 5' RACE. This sample was sequenced with a NextSeq 500. The TCR library protocol attached a unique molecular identifier to each TCR cDNA molecule to allow correction of PCR and sequencing errors. The study's processing was this. TCR identification, UMI-based error correction and CDR3 extraction were all carried out with Decombinator tools. Expanded TCRs were defined as those above a frequency of 2 per 1,000, corresponding to the top 1% of the tumor frequency distribution. Expanded tumor TCRs statistically deemed absent (corrected P<0.05) from at least one tumor region were classed as regional, and all other expanded tumor TCRs were classed as ubiquitous. Rényi diversity was computed with the R vegan package after subsampling each repertoire 100 times to 5,000 TCRs. To build CDR3 similarity networks, amino acid triplet string-kernel similarity was used, and CDR3s were connected when their pairwise similarity was above 0.82. The raw public reads went through TCRdb reprocessing: fastp at Q25, MiXCR clone calling, in-frame beta chains kept. Identical CDR3 protein sequences are pooled into one entry, listed with their most common genes and DNA. The V and J calls and clone size come from TCRdb's table, not from the authors' own analysis. Counted in this sample were approximately 13,000 distinct CDR3 sequences; 5.1% of them appeared once. Under 30% of the sample is taken by the ten largest.

The chain uses TRBV7-9 and TRBJ1-1; tentative D gene TRBD1, with 5 bases matching. This receptor was taken from a male donor with early-stage non-small cell lung cancer. Sample: lung tumor tissue, taken at surgery. In nucleotide form, the sequence is TGTGCCAGCAGGGCGACAGCTTTGACTGAAGCTTTCTTT. Translated, this is CASRATALTEAFF. Joined to the reference TRBV7-9 and TRBJ1-1 proteins, this CDR3 gives the full variable domain: DTGVSQNPRHKITKRGQNVTFRCDPISEHNRLYWYRQTLGQGPEFLTYFQNEAQLEKSRLLSDRFSAERPKGSFSTLEIQRTEQGDSAMYLCASRATALTEAFFGQGTRLTVV.